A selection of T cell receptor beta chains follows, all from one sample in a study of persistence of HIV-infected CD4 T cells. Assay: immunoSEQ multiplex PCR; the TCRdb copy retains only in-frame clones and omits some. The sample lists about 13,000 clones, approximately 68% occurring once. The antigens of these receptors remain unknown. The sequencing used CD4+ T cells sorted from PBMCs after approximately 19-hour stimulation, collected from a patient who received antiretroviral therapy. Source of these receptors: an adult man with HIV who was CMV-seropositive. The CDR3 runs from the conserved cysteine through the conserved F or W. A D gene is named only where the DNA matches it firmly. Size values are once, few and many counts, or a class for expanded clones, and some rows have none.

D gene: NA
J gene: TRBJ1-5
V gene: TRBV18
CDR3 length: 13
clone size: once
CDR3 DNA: TGTGCCAGCTCCCTCCAGTTAGCTCAGCCCCAGCATTTT
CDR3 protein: CASSLQLAQPQHF

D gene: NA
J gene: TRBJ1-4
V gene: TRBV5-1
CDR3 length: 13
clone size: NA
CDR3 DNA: TGCGCCAGCACCGGGGGGGTTGGTGAAAAACTGTTTTTT
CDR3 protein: CASTGGVGEKLFF

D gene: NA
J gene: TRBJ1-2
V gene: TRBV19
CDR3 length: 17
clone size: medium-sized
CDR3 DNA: TGTGCCAGTAGTATAGATTTGTCTTCAGGCTCTAACTATGGCTACACCTTC
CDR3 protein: CASSIDLSSGSNYGYTF

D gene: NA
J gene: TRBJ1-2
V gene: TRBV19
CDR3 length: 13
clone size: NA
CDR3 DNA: TGTGCCAGCTGGAGGGGAATAGGTTATGGCTACACCTTC
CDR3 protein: CASWRGIGYGYTF

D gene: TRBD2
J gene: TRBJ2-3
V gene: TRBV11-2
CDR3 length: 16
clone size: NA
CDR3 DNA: TGTGCCAGCAGCTTAGCAGCGGGAGGGGGGGCAGATACGCAGTATTTT
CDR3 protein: CASSLAAGGGADTQYF

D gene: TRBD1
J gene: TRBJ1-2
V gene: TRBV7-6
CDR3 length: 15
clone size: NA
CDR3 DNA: TGTGCCAGCAGCGGCCGGACAGGGTTATCGTATGGCTACACCTTC
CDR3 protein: CASSGRTGLSYGYTF

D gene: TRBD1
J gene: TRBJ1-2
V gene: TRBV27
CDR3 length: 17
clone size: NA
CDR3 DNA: TGTGCCAGCAGTTTATCTTTTACCGGGACAGGGGGTTATGGCTACACCTTC
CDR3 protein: CASSLSFTGTGGYGYTF

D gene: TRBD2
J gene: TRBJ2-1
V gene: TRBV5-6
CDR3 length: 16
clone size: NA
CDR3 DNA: TGTGCCAGCAGCTTGGGCGCGGGAGGGCAGGTCAATGAGCAGTTCTTC
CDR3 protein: CASSLGAGGQVNEQFF

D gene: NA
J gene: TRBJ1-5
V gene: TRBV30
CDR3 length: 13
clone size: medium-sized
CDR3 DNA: TGTGCCTGGAGTGTAGGGGCTAATCAGCCCCAGCATTTT
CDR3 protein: CAWSVGANQPQHF

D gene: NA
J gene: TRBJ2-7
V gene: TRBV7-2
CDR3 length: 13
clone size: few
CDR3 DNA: TGTGCCAGCAGCTTAGCGCACAGGGACGGGCAGTACTTC
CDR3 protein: CASSLAHRDGQYF

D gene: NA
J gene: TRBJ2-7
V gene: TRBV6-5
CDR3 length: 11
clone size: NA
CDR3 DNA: TGTGCCAGCAGTTCCCAATACGAGCAGTACTTC
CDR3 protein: CASSSQYEQYF

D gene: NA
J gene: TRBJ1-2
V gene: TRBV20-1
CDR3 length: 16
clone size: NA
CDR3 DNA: TGCAGTGCTAGTCCCGCCTTGAGGTCCTACGAGGATGGCTACACCTTC
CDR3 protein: CSASPALRSYEDGYTF

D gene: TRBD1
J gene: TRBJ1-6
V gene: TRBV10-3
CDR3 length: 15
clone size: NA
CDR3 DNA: TGTGCCATCAGCGATCCCGGGACAGCTTACTCACCCCTCCACTTT
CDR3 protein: CAISDPGTAYSPLHF

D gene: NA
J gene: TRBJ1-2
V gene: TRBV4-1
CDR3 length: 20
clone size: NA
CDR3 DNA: TGCGCCAGCAGCCAATTGTCTCTTCCCTCTGGGACACTAAAAACCTATGGCTACACCTTC
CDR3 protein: CASSQLSLPSGTLKTYGYTF

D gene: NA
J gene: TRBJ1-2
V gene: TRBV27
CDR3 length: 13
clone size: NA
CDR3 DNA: TGTGCCAGCACCCAACAGGGCAGGGATGGCTACACCTTC
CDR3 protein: CASTQQGRDGYTF

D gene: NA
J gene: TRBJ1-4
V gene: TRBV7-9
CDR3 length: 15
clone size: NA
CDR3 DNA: TGTGCCAGCAGCCCTCAGACGGTCTCGGCAGAAAAACTGTTTTTT
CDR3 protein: CASSPQTVSAEKLFF

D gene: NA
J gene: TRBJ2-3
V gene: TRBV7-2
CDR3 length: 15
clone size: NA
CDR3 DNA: TGTGCCAGCAGTCAAGGGGGTATTGGCACAGATACGCAGTATTTT
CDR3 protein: CASSQGGIGTDTQYF

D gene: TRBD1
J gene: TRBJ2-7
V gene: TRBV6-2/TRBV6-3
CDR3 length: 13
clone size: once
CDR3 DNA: TGTGCCAGCAGTGTTCGGACAGGGAGCGAGCAGTACTTC
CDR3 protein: CASSVRTGSEQYF

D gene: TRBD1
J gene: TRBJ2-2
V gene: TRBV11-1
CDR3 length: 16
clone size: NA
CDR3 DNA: TGTGCCAGCACCGAGCCGGGACAGGTGAACACCGGGGAGCTGTTTTTT
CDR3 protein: CASTEPGQVNTGELFF

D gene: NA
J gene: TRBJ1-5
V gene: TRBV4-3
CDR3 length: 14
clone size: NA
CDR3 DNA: TGCGCCAGCAGCCAGGGGAAAGGCGATCAGCCCCAGCATTTT
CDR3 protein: CASSQGKGDQPQHF

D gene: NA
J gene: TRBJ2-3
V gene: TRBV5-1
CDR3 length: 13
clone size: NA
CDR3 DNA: TGCGCCAGCAGCTCCCAGAGCACAGATACGCAGTATTTT
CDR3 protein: CASSSQSTDTQYF

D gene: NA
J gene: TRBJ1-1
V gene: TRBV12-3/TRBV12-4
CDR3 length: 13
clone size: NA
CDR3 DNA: TGTGCCAGCAGGGAGGGTGCGAACACTGAAGCTTTCTTT
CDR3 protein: CASREGANTEAFF

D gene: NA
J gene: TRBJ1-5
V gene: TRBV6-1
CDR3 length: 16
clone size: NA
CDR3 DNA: TGTGCCAGCAGTGAAGGTAGGGGTGGAACAAATCAGCCCCAGCATTTT
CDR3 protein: CASSEGRGGTNQPQHF

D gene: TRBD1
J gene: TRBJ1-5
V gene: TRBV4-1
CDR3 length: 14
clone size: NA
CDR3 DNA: TGCGCCAGCAGCCAAGACAGGGGGAATCAGCCCCAGCATTTT
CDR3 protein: CASSQDRGNQPQHF

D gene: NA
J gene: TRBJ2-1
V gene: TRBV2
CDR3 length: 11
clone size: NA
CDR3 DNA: TGTGCCAGCAATATTTACAATGAGCAGTTCTTC
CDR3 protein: CASNIYNEQFF

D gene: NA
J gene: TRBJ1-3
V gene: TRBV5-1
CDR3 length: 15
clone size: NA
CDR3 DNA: TGCGCCAGCAGTAACTCACAGGGAGCTGGAAACACCATATATTTT
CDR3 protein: CASSNSQGAGNTIYF